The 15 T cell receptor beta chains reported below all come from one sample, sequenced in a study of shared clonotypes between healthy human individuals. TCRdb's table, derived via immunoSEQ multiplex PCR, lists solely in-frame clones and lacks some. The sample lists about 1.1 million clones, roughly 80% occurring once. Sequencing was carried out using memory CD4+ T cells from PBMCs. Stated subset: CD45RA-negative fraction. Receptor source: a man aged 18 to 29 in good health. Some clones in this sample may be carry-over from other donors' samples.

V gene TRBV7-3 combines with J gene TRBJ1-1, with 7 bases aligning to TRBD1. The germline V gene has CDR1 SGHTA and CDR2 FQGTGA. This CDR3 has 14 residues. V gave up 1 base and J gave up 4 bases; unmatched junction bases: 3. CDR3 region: CASSLRGGVTEAFF. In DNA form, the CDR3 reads TGTGCCAGCAGCTTAAGAGGGGGCGTCACTGAAGCTTTCTTT.

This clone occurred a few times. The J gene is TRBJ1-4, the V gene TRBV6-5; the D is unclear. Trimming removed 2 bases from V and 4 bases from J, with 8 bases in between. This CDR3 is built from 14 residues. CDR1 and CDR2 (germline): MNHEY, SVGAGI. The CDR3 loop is CASSYRRDNEKLFF. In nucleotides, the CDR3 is TGTGCCAGCAGTTACCGCAGAGATAATGAAAAACTGTTTTTT.

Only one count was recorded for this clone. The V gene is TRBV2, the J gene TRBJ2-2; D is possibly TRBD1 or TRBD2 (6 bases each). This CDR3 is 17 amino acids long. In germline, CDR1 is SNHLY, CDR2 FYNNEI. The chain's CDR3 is CATKGGTGRTYTGELFF. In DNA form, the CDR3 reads TGTGCTACGAAGGGGGGAACAGGCCGAACGTACACCGGGGAGCTGTTTTTT.

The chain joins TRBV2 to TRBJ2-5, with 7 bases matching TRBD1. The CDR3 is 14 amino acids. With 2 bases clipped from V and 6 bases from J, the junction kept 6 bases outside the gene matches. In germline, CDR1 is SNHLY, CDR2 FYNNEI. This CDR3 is CASSERAGGQTQYF. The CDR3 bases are TGTGCCAGCAGTGAAAGGGCAGGGGGACAGACCCAGTACTTC. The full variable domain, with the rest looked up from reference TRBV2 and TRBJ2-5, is EPEVTQTPSHQVTQMGQEVILRCVPISNHLYFYWYRQILGQKVEFLVSFYNNEISEKSEIFDDQFSVERPDGSNFTLKIRSTKLEDSAMYFCASSERAGGQTQYFGPGTRLLVL.

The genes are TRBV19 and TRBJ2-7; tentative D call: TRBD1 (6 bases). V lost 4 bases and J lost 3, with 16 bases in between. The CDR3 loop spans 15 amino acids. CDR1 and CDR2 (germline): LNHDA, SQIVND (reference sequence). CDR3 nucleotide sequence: TGTGCCAGTAGTAAAGGGCAGGGGTCAGTCTACGAGCAGTACTTC. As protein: CASSKGQGSVYEQYF.

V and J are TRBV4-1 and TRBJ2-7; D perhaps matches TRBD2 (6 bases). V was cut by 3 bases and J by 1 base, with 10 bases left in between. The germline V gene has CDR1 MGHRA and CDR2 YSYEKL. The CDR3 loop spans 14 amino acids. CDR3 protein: CASSHQAGSYEQYF. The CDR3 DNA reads TGCGCCAGCAGCCACCAGGCGGGGTCCTACGAGCAGTACTTC.

The CDR3 here is CASSFQGLGNEQFF. CDR3 nucleotide sequence: TGCGCCAGCAGCTTTCAGGGACTGGGGAATGAGCAGTTCTTC. This chain uses TRBV5-1 with TRBJ2-1; TRBD2 is a possible D gene (6 bases). V lost 2 bases and J 7 bases, leaving 13 bases between the germline ends. Germline loops: CDR1 SGHRS, CDR2 YFSETQ. The CDR3 runs 14 residues.

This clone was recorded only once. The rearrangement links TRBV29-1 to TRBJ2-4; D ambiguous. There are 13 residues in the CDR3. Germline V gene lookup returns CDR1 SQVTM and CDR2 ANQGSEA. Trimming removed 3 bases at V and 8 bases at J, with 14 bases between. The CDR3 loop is CSVERTDRDIQYF. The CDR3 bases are TGCAGCGTTGAGCGGACCGATCGAGACATTCAGTACTTC.

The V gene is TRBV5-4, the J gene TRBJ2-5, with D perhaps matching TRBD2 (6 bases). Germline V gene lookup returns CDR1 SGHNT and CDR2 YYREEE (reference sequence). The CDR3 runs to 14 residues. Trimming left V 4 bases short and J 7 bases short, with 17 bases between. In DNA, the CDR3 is TGTGCCAGCAGCCCCCTGGGGGGAGCAGGGACCCAGTACTTC. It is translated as CASSPLGGAGTQYF.

DNA for the CDR3: TGTGCCAGCAGATTCAAGGGGCGCAGGGTTAATGAAAAACTGTTTTTT. Translated, it gives CASRFKGRRVNEKLFF. The chain couples TRBV6-9 to TRBJ1-4; maybe TRBD1 (5 bases). From germline, CDR1 is MNHGY and CDR2 SVAAGI. The CDR3 sequence is 16 residues long. The ends were cut back, 6 bases at V and 4 bases at J, with 18 bases in the middle.

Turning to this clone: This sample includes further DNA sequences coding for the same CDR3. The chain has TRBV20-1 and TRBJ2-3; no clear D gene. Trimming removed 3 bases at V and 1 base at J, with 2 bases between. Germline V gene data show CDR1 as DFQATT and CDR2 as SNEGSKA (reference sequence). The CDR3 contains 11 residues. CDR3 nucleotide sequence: TGCAGTGCTAGCGGCACAGATACGCAGTATTTT. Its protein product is CSASGTDTQYF.

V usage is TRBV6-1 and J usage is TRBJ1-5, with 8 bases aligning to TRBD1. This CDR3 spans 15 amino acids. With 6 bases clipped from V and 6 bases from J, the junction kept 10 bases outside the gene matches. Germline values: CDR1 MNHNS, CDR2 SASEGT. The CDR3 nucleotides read TGTGCCAGCAGAGGACCGGGACAGGTCATTCAGCCCCAGCATTTT. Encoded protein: CASRGPGQVIQPQHF.

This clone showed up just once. The CDR3 DNA follows: TGTGCCAGCTCGGCAGGCATGGGTGAAAAACTGTTTTTT. As protein: CASSAGMGEKLFF. The chain links TRBV18 to TRBJ1-4; D not certain. V lost 6 bases and J 7 bases, leaving 12 bases between the germline ends. CDR1 and CDR2 (germline): KGHSH, LQKENI. The CDR3 has 13 amino acids.

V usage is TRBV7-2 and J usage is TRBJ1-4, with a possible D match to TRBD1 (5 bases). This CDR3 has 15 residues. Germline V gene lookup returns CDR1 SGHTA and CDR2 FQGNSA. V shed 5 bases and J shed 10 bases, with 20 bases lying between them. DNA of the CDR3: TGTGCCAGCAGCCCTTGGGGGAAGGGTTGGGGAAAACTGTTTTTT. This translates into CASSPWGKGWGKLFF.

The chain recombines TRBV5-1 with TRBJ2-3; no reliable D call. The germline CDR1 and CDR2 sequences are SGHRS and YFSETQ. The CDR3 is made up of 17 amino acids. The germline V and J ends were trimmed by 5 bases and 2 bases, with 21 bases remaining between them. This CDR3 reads CASRTGRALSLTDTQYF. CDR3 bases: TGCGCCAGCAGGACCGGACGTGCCCTCTCCCTCACAGATACGCAGTATTTT.